This T cell receptor beta chain was profiled in a study of cytomegalovirus exposure and HLA in healthy donors. Findings and caveats of the study: Later, TCR association rates were found to vary by HLA locus, highest for DRB1 and lowest for HLA-C.

V trimming: 3 bases; J trimming: 0 bases; junction bases outside the gene matches: 12. This CDR3 is built from 18 residues. Germline CDR1 reads SGDLS; CDR2 reads YYNGEE. In the case of this clone: Its target is not known.

PCR employed 60 Vbeta and 13 Jbeta primers. The repertoire was sequenced with immunoSEQ multiplex PCR; TCRdb's copy has only in-frame clones and lacks some. The sample consists of over 150,000 clones, 68% of them appearing once. V and J are TRBV9 and TRBJ2-3, with 8 positions matching TRBD2. The TCR sequence derives from a middle-aged woman in good health and CMV-seropositive. The sample was PBMCs. CDR3 bases: TGTGCCAGCAGCGAAGGGGCTAGCGGGTACGCTAGCACAGATACGCAGTATTTT. Amino acid sequence: CASSEGASGYASTDTQYF.